The entry below gives a single T cell receptor (beta chain) sequence along with its context. The antigen is unknown. This sample is part of a study of cytomegalovirus exposure and HLA in healthy donors. Primers: 60 Vbeta forward and 13 Jbeta reverse. The assay was immunoSEQ multiplex PCR, and TCRdb's table has in-frame clones only and misses some. This sample carries 95,000 to 150,000 clones, over 60% of them seen once, and the ten largest clones take over 1.5%. Notes on the study in general: In terms of immune exposure information, only CMV serostatus was available. In a later analysis, TCR association rates varied by HLA locus: DRB1 most, HLA-C fewest.

Healthy donors of bone marrow made up the group. The CDR3 is 13 amino acids. Germline CDR1 SQVTM, CDR2 ANQGSEA. V lost 5 bases, J lost 8 bases, and 17 bases lay in between. This chain uses TRBV29-1 with TRBJ2-3; no reliable D call. The sequence derives from a young man in good health and CMV-seronegative. The sample comprised PBMCs. Written as DNA, the CDR3 is TGCAGCGTTCCTCCTCAGGAAACTGGTACGCAGTATTTT. The encoded protein is CSVPPQETGTQYF.